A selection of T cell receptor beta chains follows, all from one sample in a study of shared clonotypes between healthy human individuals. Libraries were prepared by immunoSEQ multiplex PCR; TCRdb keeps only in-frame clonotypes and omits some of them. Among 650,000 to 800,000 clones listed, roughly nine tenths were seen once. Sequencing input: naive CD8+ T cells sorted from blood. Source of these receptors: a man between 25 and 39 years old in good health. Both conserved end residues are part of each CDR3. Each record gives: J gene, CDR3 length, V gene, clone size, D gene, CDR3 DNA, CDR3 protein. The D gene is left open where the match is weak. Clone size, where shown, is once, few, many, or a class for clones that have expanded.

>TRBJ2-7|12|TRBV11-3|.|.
TGTGCCAGCAGCTTCACGGGGCACGAGCAGTACTTC
CASSFTGHEQYF
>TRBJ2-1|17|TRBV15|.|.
TGTGCCACCAGCAGAGAGGAAGTAGGGCAGGCCTACAATGAGCAGTTCTTC
CATSREEVGQAYNEQFF
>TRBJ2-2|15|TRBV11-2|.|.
TGTGCCAGCAGCTTCTCCAAAAAGATTACCGGGGAGCTGTTTTTT
CASSFSKKITGELFF
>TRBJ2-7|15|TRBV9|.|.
TGTGCCAGCAGCGTAGCCGGGGGGCTGGCCTACGAGCAGTACTTC
CASSVAGGLAYEQYF
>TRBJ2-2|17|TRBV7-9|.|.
TGTGCCAGCAGCTTAGCGGGTCATCGTTCCCGAACCGGGGAGCTGTTTTTT
CASSLAGHRSRTGELFF
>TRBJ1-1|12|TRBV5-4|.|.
TGTGCCAGCAGCTTCAGGGAACATGAAGCTTTCTTT
CASSFREHEAFF
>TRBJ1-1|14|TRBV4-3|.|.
TGCGCCAGCAGCCGAGGGATAATCGGCACTGAAGCTTTCTTT
CASSRGIIGTEAFF
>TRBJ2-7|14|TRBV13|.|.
TGTGCCAGCAGCTTAGGAGGGGAAGTATACGAGCAGTACTTC
CASSLGGEVYEQYF
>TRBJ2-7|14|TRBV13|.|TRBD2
TGTGCCAGCAGCTTGGGACTAGCGGGAGGGGGGCAGTACTTC
CASSLGLAGGGQYF
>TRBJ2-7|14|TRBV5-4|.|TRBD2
TGTGCCAGCAGCGAGACTAGCGGGAGTTACGAGCAGTACTTC
CASSETSGSYEQYF
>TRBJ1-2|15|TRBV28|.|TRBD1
TGTGCCAGCAGTTTGGACCCCGGGACAGGCTATGGCTACACCTTC
CASSLDPGTGYGYTF
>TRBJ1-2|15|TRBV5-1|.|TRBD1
TGCGCCAGCAGCTTGCGGACAGGGGGCGACTATGGCTACACCTTC
CASSLRTGGDYGYTF
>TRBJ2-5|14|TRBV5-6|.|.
TGTGCCAGCAGCTTCGGGGCCAACCAAGAGACCCAGTACTTC
CASSFGANQETQYF
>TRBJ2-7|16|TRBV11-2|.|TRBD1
TGTGCCAGCAGCCCCACCCGGACAGGGGGTTTATACGAGCAGTACTTC
CASSPTRTGGLYEQYF
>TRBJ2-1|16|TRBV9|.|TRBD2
TGTGCCAGCAGCGTAGTACCTAGCGGATCCTACAATGAGCAGTTCTTC
CASSVVPSGSYNEQFF
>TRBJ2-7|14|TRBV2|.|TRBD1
TGTGCCAGCACTCCGGGACAGGGGACCGGCGAGCAGTACTTC
CASTPGQGTGEQYF
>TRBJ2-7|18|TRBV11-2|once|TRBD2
TGTGCCAGCAGCTCCCCGCGACGGGATCTAGCGGGAGGGCCTGGGCAGTACTTC
CASSSPRRDLAGGPGQYF
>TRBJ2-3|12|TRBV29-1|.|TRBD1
TGCAGCGTTGTTGACAGGGGTAATACGCAGTATTTT
CSVVDRGNTQYF
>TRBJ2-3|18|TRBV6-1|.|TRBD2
TGTGCCAGCAGTGAAAGGGGGGCGGCTAGCGGGAAAGCAGATACGCAGTATTTT
CASSERGAASGKADTQYF
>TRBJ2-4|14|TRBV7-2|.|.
TGTGCCAGCAGCTTGCCCATAGCCAAAAACATTCAGTACTTC
CASSLPIAKNIQYF
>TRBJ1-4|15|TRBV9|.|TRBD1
TGTGCCAGCAGCGCCTACGGGACAGCTAATGAAAAACTGTTTTTT
CASSAYGTANEKLFF
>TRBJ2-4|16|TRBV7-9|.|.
TGTGCCAGCAGCGAGAACCAGCGTTTAGCCAAAAACATTCAGTACTTC
CASSENQRLAKNIQYF
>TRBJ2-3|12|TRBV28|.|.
TGTGCCAGCAGTTTACCAGCAGATACGCAGTATTTT
CASSLPADTQYF
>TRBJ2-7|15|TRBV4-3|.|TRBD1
TGCGCCAGCAGCCAGGACCGGGACAGGTCCTACGAGCAGTACTTC
CASSQDRDRSYEQYF
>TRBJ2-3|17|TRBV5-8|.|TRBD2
TGTGCCAATACAGGACTAGCGGGAGCAATTCGGTCAGATACGCAGTATTTT
CANTGLAGAIRSDTQYF
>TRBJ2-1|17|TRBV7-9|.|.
TGTGCCAGCAGCCCAAAGGCCAGCTCGTACGAGTACAATGAGCAGTTCTTC
CASSPKASSYEYNEQFF
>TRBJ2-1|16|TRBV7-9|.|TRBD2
TGTGCCAGCAGCTACCTATTAGCGGGAATTCGAAATGAGCAGTTCTTC
CASSYLLAGIRNEQFF
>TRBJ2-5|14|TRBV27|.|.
TGTGCCAGCAGTCTATTAGGGGGGGAAGAGACCCAGTACTTC
CASSLLGGEETQYF
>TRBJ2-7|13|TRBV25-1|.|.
TGTGCCAGCAGACTGACAGAAACCTACGAGCAGTACTTC
CASRLTETYEQYF
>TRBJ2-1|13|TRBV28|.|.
TGTGCCAGCAGTTTAGCGGTCGGATTCGAGCAGTTCTTC
CASSLAVGFEQFF
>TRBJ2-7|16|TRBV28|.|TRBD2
TGTGCCAGCAGTTCCCCTCCTAGCGGGTCCCCCTACGAGCAGTACTTC
CASSSPPSGSPYEQYF
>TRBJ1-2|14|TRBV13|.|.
TGTGCCAGCACCTCACTAACAGATAACTATGGCTACACCTTC
CASTSLTDNYGYTF
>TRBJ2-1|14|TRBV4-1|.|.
TGCGCCAGCAGCCCCGCGCTCCCGAGGGATGAGCAGTTCTTC
CASSPALPRDEQFF
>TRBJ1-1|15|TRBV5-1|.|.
TGCGCCAGCAGCCCACTTTTGGGGGAAATCGTTGAAGCTTTCTTT
CASSPLLGEIVEAFF
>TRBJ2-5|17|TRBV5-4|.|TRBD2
TGTGCCAGCAGCTTGAGTACACTAGCGGGAGTAATGGAGACCCAGTACTTC
CASSLSTLAGVMETQYF
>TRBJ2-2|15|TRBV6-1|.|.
TGTGCCAGCAGATCAGCGAAAGTGAACACCGGGGAGCTGTTTTTT
CASRSAKVNTGELFF
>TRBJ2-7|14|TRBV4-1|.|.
TGCGCCAGCAGCCAAGTTTTGGGGGTCTACGAGCAGTACTTC
CASSQVLGVYEQYF
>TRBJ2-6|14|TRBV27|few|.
TGTGCCAGCAGCGTGAGCTCTGGGGCCAACGTCCTGACTTTC
CASSVSSGANVLTF
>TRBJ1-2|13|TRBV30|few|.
TGTGCCTGCCCCGGTGGGTTTAACTATGGCTACACCTTC
CACPGGFNYGYTF
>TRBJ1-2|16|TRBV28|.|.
TGTGCCAGCAGTCCAGTGGCCGGCGTTGCTAACTATGGCTACACCTTC
CASSPVAGVANYGYTF
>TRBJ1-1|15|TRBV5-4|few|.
TGTGCCAGCAGCAGGGAAGGAGGCCTGAACACTGAAGCTTTCTTT
CASSREGGLNTEAFF
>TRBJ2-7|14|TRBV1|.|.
TGCACCAGTAAAACAGGGGCTGGCCCCTACGAGCAGTACTTC
CTSKTGAGPYEQYF
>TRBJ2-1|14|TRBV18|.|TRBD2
TGTGCCAGCTCACCACCGGGACTAGGGAATGAGCAGTTCTTC
CASSPPGLGNEQFF
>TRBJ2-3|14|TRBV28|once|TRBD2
TGTGCCAGCACCGAGCGGGGGCTCACAGATACGCAGTATTTT
CASTERGLTDTQYF
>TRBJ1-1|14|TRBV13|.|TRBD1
TGTGCCAGCAGCTCAGACAGGGCGAACACTGAAGCTTTCTTT
CASSSDRANTEAFF
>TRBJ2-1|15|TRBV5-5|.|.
TGTGCCAGCAGCTACACAGTTCTCACCTACAATGAGCAGTTCTTC
CASSYTVLTYNEQFF
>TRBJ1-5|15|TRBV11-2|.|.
TGTGCCAGCAGCTTAGGGCGGAGGAGCAATCAGCCCCAGCATTTT
CASSLGRRSNQPQHF
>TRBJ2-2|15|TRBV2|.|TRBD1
TGTGCCAGCAGTGGGGACAGGGGGGCAGTCGGGGAGCTGTTTTTT
CASSGDRGAVGELFF
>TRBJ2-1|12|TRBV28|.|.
TGTGCCAGCAGTCTTGGATACAATGAGCAGTTCTTC
CASSLGYNEQFF
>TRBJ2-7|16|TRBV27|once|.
TGTGCCAGCAGTCGATTAGACGGCCATGAAAGCTACGAGCAGTACTTC
CASSRLDGHESYEQYF
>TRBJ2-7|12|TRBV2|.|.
TGTGCCAGTTTAGTATCTATTAACTGGCAGTACTTC
CASLVSINWQYF
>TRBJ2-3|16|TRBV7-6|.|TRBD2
TGTGCCAGCAGCTCCGGGACGGGGACTAGACCAGATACGCAGTATTTT
CASSSGTGTRPDTQYF